Shown below are 20 T cell receptor beta chains from a single sample sequenced in a study of blood T cell repertoires in COVID-19. Generated by immunoSEQ multiplex PCR, the TCRdb table keeps only in-frame clones and is missing some. The sample carries around 150,000 clones, around 83% recorded once. Material for sequencing was peripheral blood. These TCRs come from a woman aged 55-69 years with COVID-19, enrolled during active disease.

The chain links TRBV7-2 to TRBJ1-2, with TRBD1 matching over 7 bases. The CDR3 consists of 13 residues. CDR1 SGHTA and CDR2 FQGNSA come from the germline V gene. J was trimmed by 3 bases and V by 8 bases; bases with no gene match: 6. Written as DNA, the CDR3 is TGTGCCAGCGCCGTTCAGGGGGACTATGGCTACACCTTC. This codes for CASAVQGDYGYTF.

The V call is TRBV3-1 (or the pseudogene TRBV3-2), the J call TRBJ1-5; TRBD1 matches 10 bases. V trimming: 3 bases; J trimming: 6 bases; junction bases outside the gene matches: 8. There are 16 residues in the CDR3. The V gene's germline CDR1 is LGHDT and CDR2 YNNKEL (reference sequence). CDR3 region: CASSHGTGAGGQPQHF. CDR3 coding DNA: TGTGCCAGCAGCCATGGGACAGGGGCGGGGGGTCAGCCCCAGCATTTT.

The chain links TRBV11-2 to TRBJ1-1; the D is unclear. The CDR3 covers 12 residues. Looked up from germline, CDR1 is SGHAT and CDR2 is FQNNGV. V lost 3 bases, J lost 2 bases, and 4 bases lay in between. Here the CDR3 reads CASSLANTEAFF. CDR3 coding DNA: TGTGCCAGCAGCTTGGCCAACACTGAAGCTTTCTTT.

The CDR3 sequence is CASSPRGDRASGNSPLHF. The CDR3 DNA is TGTGCCAGCAGCCCTCGGGGGGACAGGGCGTCTGGTAATTCACCCCTCCACTTT. The genes are TRBV11-2 and TRBJ1-6; 9 bases match TRBD1. V shed 5 bases and J 6 bases; nucleotides not matched to a gene: 14. The germline V gene has CDR1 SGHAT and CDR2 FQNNGV. This CDR3 has 18 amino acids.

This clone was recorded a few times. The CDR3 coding sequence is TGTGCCAGCCGCTACAGGGCAGGTCGTGGCTACACCTTC. Protein sequence: CASRYRAGRGYTF. V usage is TRBV27 and J usage is TRBJ1-2; D possibly corresponds to TRBD1 (6 bases). Germline values: CDR1 MNHEY, CDR2 SMNVEV (reference sequence). Trimming removed 8 bases from V and 7 bases from J, with 17 bases in between. CDR3 length: 13 amino acids.

The V gene is TRBV9, the J gene TRBJ1-6; 10 nucleotides line up with TRBD1. V was clipped by 4 bases and J by 9 bases; unmatched bases: 10. Germline-derived CDR1 and CDR2 are SGDLS and YYNGEE. This CDR3 has 16 residues. The chain's CDR3 is CASSPAPGTGVSPLHF. CDR3 nucleotide sequence: TGTGCCAGCAGCCCCGCCCCCGGGACAGGGGTTTCACCCCTCCACTTT.

Here the CDR3 reads CASSRLPSYEQYF. CDR3 nucleotides: TGTGCCAGCAGCCGACTTCCCTCCTACGAGCAGTACTTC. The V gene is TRBV27, the J gene TRBJ2-7; D remains ambiguous. Trimming removed 6 bases at V and 0 bases at J, with 9 bases between. The CDR3 spans 13 residues. Germline values: CDR1 MNHEY, CDR2 SMNVEV (reference sequence).

The chain has TRBV6-5 and TRBJ1-3; perhaps TRBD1 as D (5 bases). CDR3 size: 13 residues. CDR1 and CDR2 from the germline V gene are MNHEY and SVGAGI. V was shortened by 0 bases and J by 6 bases, with 6 bases between the two germline ends. The CDR3: CASSYSTENTIYF. In DNA, the CDR3 is TGTGCCAGCAGTTACTCGACAGAAAACACCATATATTTT.

For this clone: The germline gene is not matched at one end of the junction; a read error may be the cause. The rearrangement links TRBV7-7 to TRBJ2-2, with 10 nucleotides matching TRBD2. In germline, CDR1 is SSHAT, CDR2 FNYEAQ (reference sequence). There are 15 residues in the CDR3. The CDR3 region is CASSLAGVGTGELFF. CDR3 sequence (DNA): TGTGCTAGCAGCCTAGCGGGAGTAGGGACCGGGGAGCTGTTTTTT.

This clone was seen a single time. The chain combines TRBV10-1 with TRBJ2-3; unclear D gene. CDR1 and CDR2 from the germline V gene are WNHNN and SYGVQD (reference sequence). Trimming took 5 bases from V and 6 from J, leaving 12 bases between them. The CDR3 spans 13 residues. CDR3 sequence (DNA): TGCGCCAGCAGTAACCGACATGGGGATACGCAGTATTTT. Its protein is CASSNRHGDTQYF.

The chain employs TRBV9 and TRBJ2-7; 9 bases are a match to TRBD2. This CDR3 is built from 16 residues. V lost 4 bases to trimming and J lost 2 bases; unmatched junction nucleotides: 10. From germline, CDR1 is SGDLS and CDR2 YYNGEE. The CDR3 here is CASSPLGAGGAYEQYF. CDR3 bases: TGTGCCAGCAGCCCGTTGGGAGCGGGAGGAGCCTACGAGCAGTACTTC. Using reference TRBV9 and TRBJ2-7 for the parts outside the CDR3, the full variable domain is DSGVTQTPKHLITATGQRVTLRCSPRSGDLSVYWYQQSLDQGLQFLIQYYNGEERAKGNILERFSAQQFPDLHSELNLSSLELGDSALYFCASSPLGAGGAYEQYFGPGTRLTVT.

The genes are TRBV5-4 and TRBJ2-5; possible D gene TRBD2, 7 bases. With 4 bases removed from V and 5 bases from J, the gap between germline ends came to 21 bases. The CDR3 spans 16 residues. Germline values: CDR1 SGHNT, CDR2 YYREEE (reference sequence). This chain's CDR3 is CASSPGEGGRLETQYF. The CDR3 bases are TGTGCCAGCAGCCCCGGGGAGGGGGGGCGGCTGGAGACCCAGTACTTC.

The chain joins TRBV5-1 to TRBJ1-5, with 9 bases fitting TRBD1. Germline lookup yields CDR1 SGHRS and CDR2 YFSETQ. V shed 0 bases and J 4 bases; nucleotides not matched to a gene: 5. The length of the CDR3 is 16 residues. In nucleotides, the CDR3 is TGCGCCAGCAGCTTGGGGGGACAGGGCGCAAATCAGCCCCAGCATTTT. This encodes CASSLGGQGANQPQHF.

This chain connects TRBV7-9 to TRBJ2-7, with TRBD2 matching 7 bases. This CDR3 has 17 amino acids. Germline trimming cut 2 bases from V and 1 base from J; bases unmatched to any gene: 11. Germline-derived CDR1 and CDR2 are SEHNR and FQNEAQ (reference sequence). The CDR3 DNA sequence: TGTGCCAGCAGCTTACCTCCAGCGAGCGGGAAGTCCTACGAGCAGTACTTC. The encoded protein is CASSLPPASGKSYEQYF.

The rearrangement uses TRBV25-1 and TRBJ1-1; TRBD1 might be the D (6 bases). Germline CDR1 MGHDK, CDR2 SYGVNS. The CDR3 contains 14 residues. With 2 bases removed from V and 5 bases from J, the gap between germline ends came to 12 bases. In DNA form, the CDR3 reads TGTGCCAGCAGTGAACAGGGAAGGGGGACTGAAGCTTTCTTT. As protein: CASSEQGRGTEAFF.

The CDR3 DNA follows: TGTGCCAGCAGCTTGCAGGGGAGCGGTCAGCCCCAGCATTTT. Protein: CASSLQGSGQPQHF. This chain links TRBV7-2 with TRBJ1-5; the D gene is possibly TRBD1 (6 bases). With 3 bases removed from V and 6 bases from J, the gap between germline ends came to 12 bases. This CDR3 is built from 14 residues. Germline values: CDR1 SGHTA, CDR2 FQGNSA.

The V gene is TRBV30, the J gene TRBJ2-5, with D possibly being TRBD1 (7 bases). The CDR3 loop spans 13 amino acids. Trimming took off 1 base at V and 5 bases at J, with 11 bases between the two ends. Germline V CDR1 and CDR2: GTSNPN, SVGIG (reference sequence). CDR3 nucleotide sequence: TGTGCCTGGAGTGGCAGGGGGAGGGAGACCCAGTACTTC. It codes for CAWSGRGRETQYF.

The J gene is TRBJ2-3, the V gene TRBV19; D remains ambiguous. The CDR3 extends over 13 amino acids. Germline V gives CDR1 LNHDA, CDR2 SQIVND (reference sequence). V was clipped by 1 base and J by 2 bases, with 4 bases between them. The CDR3 here is CASSIGVTDTQYF. The DNA for the CDR3 is TGTGCCAGTAGTATAGGCGTCACAGATACGCAGTATTTT.

The chain employs TRBV5-5 and TRBJ2-7, with a weak D call TRBD1 (5 bases). Trimming cost V 0 bases and J 2 bases, with 9 bases left between them. Per the germline V gene, CDR1 is SGHKS and CDR2 is YYEKEE (reference sequence). The CDR3 totals 14 residues. CDR3 sequence: CASSLGGGTYEQYV. CDR3 bases: TGTGCCAGCAGCTTGGGGGGCGGTACCTACGAGCAGTACGTC.

The V and J genes are TRBV4-2 and TRBJ2-3; 10 bases map to TRBD2. The CDR3 length is 17 residues. Germline trimming cut 1 base from V and 2 bases from J; bases unmatched to any gene: 6. Germline V lookup: CDR1 LGHNA, CDR2 YNFKEQ. CDR3 DNA sequence: TGTGCCAGCAGCCAAGCCCCTAGCGGGGGAATCACAGATACGCAGTATTTT. Encoded protein: CASSQAPSGGITDTQYF.